Listed here are 20 T cell receptor beta chains from one sample, sequenced in a study of T cell responses to AZD1222 COVID-19 vaccine. Produced via immunoSEQ multiplex PCR; TCRdb's table is partial and in-frame only. This sample yields 150,000 to 200,000 clones, of which about 86% are seen a single time; 11% belongs to the top ten. The sample was peripheral blood, taken 28 days after the second AZD1222 dose. The source of these receptors is an adult who received the AZD1222 COVID-19 vaccine.

The chain carries TRBV19 and TRBJ1-4; the D gene is possibly TRBD1 (5 bases). The CDR3 sequence is 14 residues long. Germline CDR1 is LNHDA and CDR2 is SQIVND (reference sequence). Trimming removed 5 bases from V and 2 bases from J, with 9 bases in between. The CDR3 coding sequence is TGTGCCAGTAGTCCGGGACCGACTAATGAAAAACTGTTTTTT. It translates to CASSPGPTNEKLFF.

The V call is TRBV27, the J call TRBJ1-6, with 9 bases that match TRBD1. Trimming took 5 bases from V and 10 from J; bases not matched to a gene: 9. CDR1 is MNHEY, CDR2 SMNVEV, per germline (reference sequence). There are 15 residues in the CDR3. CDR3 protein: CASSPAQGQGSPLHF. In DNA, the CDR3 is TGTGCCAGCAGTCCGGCACAGGGACAGGGCTCACCCCTCCACTTT.

Here the CDR3 DNA reads TGTGCCGGGGAGGATACGCAGTATTTT. Amino acids: CAGEDTQYF. The chain carries TRBV21-1 and TRBJ2-3; the table's D call, TRBD2, was not checked against the DNA. TRBV21-1 is classified as a pseudogene. This CDR3 is 9 amino acids long.

This clone showed up just once. The chain carries TRBV5-4 and TRBJ2-7, with TRBD1 matching over 9 bases. From germline, CDR1 is SGHNT and CDR2 YYREEE (reference sequence). This CDR3 is 14 amino acids long. Unmatched junction bases numbered 5, after V lost 5 bases and J lost 2 bases. This CDR3 is CASRGQGGTYEQYF. CDR3 nucleotides: TGTGCCAGCAGGGGACAGGGAGGGACCTACGAGCAGTACTTC.

The chain is built from TRBV5-4 and TRBJ2-1; 9 positions agree with TRBD2. This CDR3 is 16 amino acids long. Germline CDR1 SGHNT, CDR2 YYREEE (reference sequence). The ends lost 0 bases at V and 6 bases at J; junction bases unmatched: 7. For the CDR3, the DNA is TGTGCCAGCAGCTTGGCCGCGCGGGGGGGTTCCAATGAGCAGTTCTTC. Its protein is CASSLAARGGSNEQFF. Looking up the rest from reference TRBV5-4 and TRBJ2-1 gives the full variable domain: ETGVTQSPTHLIKTRGQQVTLRCSSQSGHNTVSWYQQALGQGPQFIFQYYREEENGRGNFPPRFSGLQFPNYSSELNVNALELDDSALYLCASSLAARGGSNEQFFGPGTRLTVL.

The gene calls are TRBV6-5 and TRBJ2-1, with 11 positions matching TRBD2. CDR1 MNHEY and CDR2 SVGAGI come from the germline V gene. The CDR3 spans 14 residues. V dropped 6 bases and J dropped 7; count of bases not matched to a gene: 5. CDR3 nucleotide sequence: TGTGCCAGCAGGGCTAGCGGGGGGAGGAATGAGCAGTTCTTC. Translated: CASRASGGRNEQFF.

This clone came up once. Other DNA sequences of this sample code for an identical CDR3. V usage is TRBV18 and J usage is TRBJ2-5; 10 bases line up with TRBD2. Germline V gene sequence: CDR1 KGHSH, CDR2 LQKENI. CDR3 length equals 14 residues. The V and J ends lost 3 bases and 8 bases, in that order; junction bases with no gene match: 6. The CDR3, as DNA: TGTGCCAGCTCACCTCTAGCGGGGGTAGAAACCCAGTACTTC. As protein: CASSPLAGVETQYF.

This chain connects TRBV5-5 to TRBJ1-5, with TRBD1 identical over 7 bases. This CDR3 contains 15 residues. V lost 5 bases to trimming and J lost 3 bases; unmatched junction nucleotides: 8. Per germline, CDR1 SGHKS and CDR2 YYEKEE (reference sequence). CDR3 sequence reads: CASSSFGTVNQPQHF. CDR3 sequence (DNA): TGTGCCAGCAGTTCCTTCGGGACAGTCAATCAGCCCCAGCATTTT.

The V call is TRBV3-1 (or the pseudogene TRBV3-2), the J call TRBJ1-1, with D unclear. Germline CDR1 reads LGHDT; CDR2 reads YNNKEL (reference sequence). Trimming left V 6 bases short and J 3 bases short, with 14 bases between. The CDR3 is made up of 14 amino acids. CDR3 nucleotide sequence: TGTGCCAGCAGGCAAATCGGGTCGGACACTGAAGCTTTCTTT. Translated, it gives CASRQIGSDTEAFF.

CDR3 protein: CASSPTGTSYGYTF. CDR3 sequence (DNA): TGTGCCAGCAGCCCAACTGGAACTTCCTATGGCTACACCTTC. This sequence joins TRBV7-8 and TRBJ1-2; D remains ambiguous. The CDR3 contains 14 residues. Germline-derived CDR1 and CDR2 are SGHVS and FQNEAQ. Trimming removed 5 bases at V and 4 bases at J, with 14 bases between.

This chain joins TRBV7-2 and TRBJ2-7, with D possibly being TRBD2 (6 bases). The germline V and J ends were trimmed by 5 bases and 3 bases, with 8 bases remaining between them. CDR3 size: 12 residues. The germline gives CDR1 SGHTA, CDR2 FQGNSA. The CDR3 is CASSAGFYEQYF. In DNA, the CDR3 is TGTGCCAGCAGCGCGGGGTTCTACGAGCAGTACTTC.

CDR3 DNA: TGTGCCAGCAGTTTACGGGGAGGTGGCTACACCTTC. Protein: CASSLRGGGYTF. V and J are TRBV12-3 or TRBV12-4 and TRBJ1-2; no clear D gene. The CDR3 totals 12 residues. V gave up 2 bases and J gave up 7 bases, with 8 bases separating them.

This chain joins TRBV5-4 and TRBJ1-3; no clear D gene. Germline CDR1 is SGHNT and CDR2 is YYREEE (reference sequence). V was trimmed by 4 bases and J by 2 bases, leaving 16 bases between them. This CDR3 contains 16 residues. The CDR3 DNA follows: TGTGCCAGCAGCCCCGCACCGACTCCGACTGGAAACACCATATATTTT. Its translation: CASSPAPTPTGNTIYF.

V gene TRBV7-6 combines with J gene TRBJ2-3; D may correspond to TRBD1 or TRBD2 (7 bases each). Trimming removed 1 base at V and 3 bases at J, with 29 bases between. CDR1 is SGHVS and CDR2 is FNYEAQ in the germline V gene. CDR3 size: 21 residues. CDR3 nucleotides: TGTGCCAGCAGCTTAGGCCGGGGGAGGGGGACAGCCCAAATAATAACAGATACGCAGTATTTT. Translating gives CASSLGRGRGTAQIITDTQYF.

The rearrangement uses TRBV6-4 and TRBJ2-2; 15 bases map to TRBD2. The CDR3 is 16 amino acids. V dropped 7 bases and J dropped 3; count of bases not matched to a gene: 3. The germline V gene has CDR1 MRHNA and CDR2 SNTAGT. CDR3 protein: CASNRTSGGDTGELFF. The CDR3, as DNA: TGTGCCAGCAACAGGACTAGCGGGGGGGACACCGGGGAGCTGTTTTTT.

The chain is built from TRBV19 and TRBJ2-7; 8 bases agree with TRBD2. Trimming at V came to 5 bases and at J to 7 bases, leaving 10 bases not matched to a gene. The CDR3 is made up of 14 amino acids. Per the germline V gene, CDR1 is LNHDA and CDR2 is SQIVND (reference sequence). CDR3 residues: CASSSGQRGREQYF. For the CDR3, the DNA is TGTGCCAGTAGTTCGGGTCAGCGGGGGAGGGAGCAGTACTTC. Based on the CDR3 plus reference TRBV19 and TRBJ2-7, the full variable domain is DGGITQSPKYLFRKEGQNVTLSCEQNLNHDAMYWYRQDPGQGLRLIYYSQIVNDFQKGDIAEGYSVSREKKESFPLTVTSAQKNPTAFYLCASSSGQRGREQYFGPGTRLTVT.

The chain links TRBV6-5 to TRBJ1-6; D is undetermined. Between the trimmed V and J ends, which lost 0 bases and 0 bases, there was a span of 6 bases. The CDR3 loop spans 16 amino acids. Looked up from germline, CDR1 is MNHEY and CDR2 is SVGAGI. CDR3 coding DNA: TGTGCCAGCAGTTACTCTGCGGGCTCCTATAATTCACCCCTCCACTTT. This encodes CASSYSAGSYNSPLHF.

V and J are TRBV7-2 and TRBJ2-3; 8 bases are shared with TRBD2. After removal of 1 base from V and 3 bases from J, the junction contained 6 bases not matched to a gene. The germline gives CDR1 SGHTA, CDR2 FQGNSA. CDR3 length equals 16 residues. CDR3 amino acids: CASSLDGLAGTDTQYF. The CDR3 DNA sequence: TGTGCCAGCAGCTTAGACGGCCTAGCGGGTACAGATACGCAGTATTTT.

This chain links TRBV19 with TRBJ1-2; D gene uncertain. V was clipped by 5 bases and J by 4 bases, with 14 bases between them. The length of the CDR3 is 14 residues. Looked up from germline, CDR1 is LNHDA and CDR2 is SQIVND (reference sequence). CDR3 sequence: CASSQAQEVYGYTF. The DNA for the CDR3 is TGTGCCAGTAGTCAAGCCCAGGAAGTCTATGGCTACACCTTC.

This clone appeared a single time. J is TRBJ2-5 and V is TRBV6-5; D is undetermined. Trimming pared 9 bases from V and 2 bases from J, leaving 19 bases between. Germline CDR1 reads MNHEY; CDR2 reads SVGAGI. The CDR3 contains 15 residues. The CDR3 DNA is TGTGCCAGTCGTCCCTGGGATGAGACTCAAGAGACCCAGTACTTC. Translation gives CASRPWDETQETQYF.